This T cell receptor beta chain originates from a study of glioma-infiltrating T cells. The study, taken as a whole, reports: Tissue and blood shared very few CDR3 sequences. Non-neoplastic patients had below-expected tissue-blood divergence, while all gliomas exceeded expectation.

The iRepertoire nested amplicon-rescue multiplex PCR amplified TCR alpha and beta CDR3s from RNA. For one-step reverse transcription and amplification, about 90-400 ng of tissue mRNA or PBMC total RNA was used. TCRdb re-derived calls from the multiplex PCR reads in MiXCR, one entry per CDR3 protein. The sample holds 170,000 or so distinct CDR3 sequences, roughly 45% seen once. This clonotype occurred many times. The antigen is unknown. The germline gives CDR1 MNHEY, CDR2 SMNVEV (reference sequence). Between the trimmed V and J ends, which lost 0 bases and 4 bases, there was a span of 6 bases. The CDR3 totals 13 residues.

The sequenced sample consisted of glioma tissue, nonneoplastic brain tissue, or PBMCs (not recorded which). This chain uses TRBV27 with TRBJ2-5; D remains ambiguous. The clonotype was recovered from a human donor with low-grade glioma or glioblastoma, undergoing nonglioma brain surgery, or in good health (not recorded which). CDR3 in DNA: TGTGCCAGCAGTTTATCCAGGTTAGAGACCCAGTACTTC. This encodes CASSLSRLETQYF.